Below are 28 T cell receptor beta chains sequenced from a single sample in a study of blood T cell repertoires in COVID-19. Data came from immunoSEQ multiplex PCR; TCRdb stores just in-frame clones and leaves some out. The repertoire has about 310,000 clones, around nine tenths of them found once; the top ten carry 1.3%. Sequenced input: peripheral blood. The receptor set was obtained from a man in his 70s with acute or convalescent COVID-19.

The CDR3, as DNA: TGCGCCAGCAGCCAAGGGGTAAATAGGGGAGAGACCCAGTACTTC. Protein sequence: CASSQGVNRGETQYF. The chain has TRBV4-3 and TRBJ2-5, with D perhaps TRBD1 (5 bases). With 1 base removed from V and 4 bases from J, the gap between germline ends came to 13 bases. Germline V gene sequence: CDR1 LGHNA, CDR2 YSLEER. The CDR3 has 15 amino acids.

The gene calls are TRBV25-1 and TRBJ2-3; no definite D call. This CDR3 is 13 amino acids long. V was clipped by 7 bases and J by 2 bases, with 10 bases between them. Germline values: CDR1 MGHDK, CDR2 SYGVNS. CDR3 loop: CASISQVTDTQYF. Written as DNA, the CDR3 is TGTGCCAGCATCAGCCAGGTCACAGATACGCAGTATTTT. Variable domain in full (rest from reference TRBV25-1 and TRBJ2-3): EADIYQTPRYLVIGTGKKITLECSQTMGHDKMYWYQQDPGMELHLIHYSYGVNSTEKGDLSSESTVSRIRTEHFPLTLESARPSHTSQYLCASISQVTDTQYFGPGTRLTVL.

The V and J genes are TRBV19 and TRBJ1-1; 7 nucleotides agree with TRBD1. CDR3 length equals 11 residues. Per the germline V gene, CDR1 is LNHDA and CDR2 is SQIVND (reference sequence). The V segment lost 8 bases and the J segment 8 bases; nucleotides outside the gene matches: 5. The CDR3 sequence: CASRQDREAFF. The DNA of the CDR3 is TGTGCCAGTCGACAGGACAGGGAAGCTTTCTTT.

The rearrangement joins TRBV19 to TRBJ1-1, with 7 bases aligning to TRBD1. CDR1 and CDR2 from the germline V gene are LNHDA and SQIVND (reference sequence). The length of the CDR3 is 16 residues. The ends lost 5 bases at V and 5 bases at J; junction bases unmatched: 14. The CDR3, as DNA: TGTGCCAGTAGTCAGACAGGGATAAGCCCGAGGACTGAAGCTTTCTTT. It translates to CASSQTGISPRTEAFF.

The genes are TRBV19 and TRBJ2-5; no clear D. The length of the CDR3 is 14 residues. CDR1 is LNHDA, CDR2 SQIVND, per germline (reference sequence). V was cut by 3 bases and J by 7 bases, with 15 bases left in between. DNA for the CDR3: TGTGCCAGTAGTATGGAAAGCGAAGCCGTGACCCAGTACTTC. Protein: CASSMESEAVTQYF.

This clone has just a few counts. The chain carries TRBV2 and TRBJ2-7; TRBD1 matches 11 bases. The CDR3 extends over 16 amino acids. Germline CDR1 reads SNHLY; CDR2 reads FYNNEI. J lost 6 bases, V lost 2 bases, and 9 bases had no gene match. The CDR3 bases are TGTGCCAGCAGTGAAAGGGCGGACAGGGGGCTGAGCGAGCAGTACTTC. Protein product: CASSERADRGLSEQYF.

This chain links TRBV28 with TRBJ1-3, with 7 bases aligning to TRBD1. This CDR3 contains 14 residues. The V gene end was trimmed by 2 bases and the J gene end by 2 bases; junction bases not matched to a gene: 0. CDR1 and CDR2 (germline): MDHEN, SYDVKM. The CDR3 region is CASSLTGAGNTIYF. CDR3 in DNA: TGTGCCAGCAGTTTAACAGGGGCTGGAAACACCATATATTTT.

The J gene is TRBJ1-4, the V gene TRBV5-1; 8 nucleotides match TRBD1. The CDR3 consists of 13 residues. The V gene's germline CDR1 is SGHRS and CDR2 YFSETQ. The junction had 2 bases not matched to a gene; V was cut back by 3 bases and J by 7 bases. The CDR3 region has the DNA TGCGCCAGCAGCTGGGGGACAGGTGAAAAACTGTTTTTT. Its translation is CASSWGTGEKLFF.

J is TRBJ2-1 and V is TRBV15; maybe TRBD2 (6 bases). Trimming cost V 5 bases and J 0 bases, with 11 bases left between them. This CDR3 is built from 15 residues. Germline CDR1 LNHNV, CDR2 YYDKDF (reference sequence). The CDR3 region is CATSAGGVSYNEQFF. DNA of the CDR3: TGTGCCACCAGCGCGGGCGGGGTCTCCTACAATGAGCAGTTCTTC.

The chain has TRBV7-9 and TRBJ2-1; 7 bases map to TRBD2. CDR1 is SEHNR, CDR2 FQNEAQ, per germline (reference sequence). This CDR3 is built from 14 residues. Germline trimming cut 4 bases from V and 10 bases from J; bases unmatched to any gene: 10. This CDR3 reads CASSSSAGAEEQFF. In nucleotides, the CDR3 is TGTGCCAGCAGCTCCTCTGCGGGAGCGGAGGAGCAGTTCTTC.

The CDR3 region is CSAIEITGSNQPQHF. The CDR3 nucleotides are TGCAGTGCTATTGAAATCACGGGTAGCAATCAGCCCCAGCATTTT. The chain couples TRBV20-1 to TRBJ1-5; D is uncertain. The germline V gene has CDR1 DFQATT and CDR2 SNEGSKA (reference sequence). The V gene lost 4 bases and the J gene lost 0 bases, with 13 bases spanning the gap. The CDR3 covers 15 residues.

This clone was detected once. The chain is built from TRBV11-2 and TRBJ2-5, with a weak D call TRBD2 (5 bases). The CDR3 consists of 15 residues. The V and J ends lost 7 bases and 1 base respectively, with 16 bases between them. Germline loops: CDR1 SGHAT, CDR2 FQNNGV. CDR3 sequence (DNA): TGTGCCAGCACCGGACTGGCGGGCGCCCAAGAGACCCAGTACTTC. Amino acid sequence: CASTGLAGAQETQYF.

This clone has a single count. The V call is TRBV18, the J call TRBJ2-4; TRBD1 might be the D (5 bases). CDR1 and CDR2 (germline): KGHSH, LQKENI. Trimming shortened V by 3 bases and J by 8 bases, and 23 bases separated the two germline ends. The CDR3 has 17 amino acids. The CDR3 DNA sequence: TGTGCCAGCTCACCCCGGCCCCCGGCACCCGAAGGGGACATTCAGTACTTC. Amino acid sequence: CASSPRPPAPEGDIQYF.

This chain connects TRBV10-3 to TRBJ2-5; D may be TRBD2 (6 bases). Trimming left V 6 bases short and J 0 bases short, with 8 bases between. CDR3 length equals 13 residues. Germline-derived CDR1 and CDR2 are ENHRY and SYGVKD. The CDR3 nucleotides are TGTGCCATCAGGGGGGACTACCAAGAGACCCAGTACTTC. It codes for CAIRGDYQETQYF.

The J gene is TRBJ2-1, the V gene TRBV20-1; TRBD1 aligns across 7 bases. CDR3 length: 15 amino acids. CDR1 and CDR2 from the germline V gene are DFQATT and SNEGSKA (reference sequence). With V trimmed by 3 bases and J by 4 bases, 9 bases remained unmatched. This CDR3 reads CSASGTDRTYNEQFF. For the CDR3, the DNA is TGCAGTGCTAGTGGGACAGACAGGACATACAATGAGCAGTTCTTC.

The gene calls are TRBV5-6 and TRBJ1-1; no reliable D call. Trimming took 3 bases from V and 5 from J, leaving 5 bases between them. Germline-derived CDR1 and CDR2 are SGHDT and YYEEEE. This CDR3 comprises 11 residues. CDR3 residues: CASSSLTEAFF. CDR3 bases: TGTGCCAGCAGCTCCCTTACTGAAGCTTTCTTT. The whole variable domain, remainder taken from reference TRBV5-6 and TRBJ1-1, is DAGVTQSPTHLIKTRGQQVTLRCSPKSGHDTVSWYQQALGQGPQFIFQYYEEEERQRGNFPDRFSGHQFPNYSSELNVNALLLGDSALYLCASSSLTEAFFGQGTRLTVV.

The chain combines TRBV5-1 with TRBJ2-1, with 12 bases lining up with TRBD1. The ends lost 6 bases at V and 8 bases at J; junction bases unmatched: 6. In germline, CDR1 is SGHRS, CDR2 YFSETQ. This CDR3 has 14 amino acids. The chain's CDR3 is CASKGQGASDEQFF. The CDR3 coding sequence is TGCGCCAGCAAGGGACAGGGGGCGTCGGATGAGCAGTTCTTC.

For the CDR3, the DNA is TGTGCCAGCGCCGCGAGGGGGAACTACGAGCAGTACTTC. Translated: CASAARGNYEQYF. The chain couples TRBV6-5 to TRBJ2-7; D may be TRBD1 (6 bases). The CDR3 length is 13 residues. The V gene lost 8 bases and the J gene lost 3 bases, with 14 bases spanning the gap. Germline CDR1 is MNHEY and CDR2 is SVGAGI.

The chain has TRBV7-2 and TRBJ1-1; the D is unclear. V gave up 4 bases and J gave up 0 bases, with 6 bases separating them. Germline values: CDR1 SGHTA, CDR2 FQGNSA. The CDR3 extends over 13 amino acids. Here the CDR3 DNA reads TGTGCCAGCAGCTACAGTATGAACACTGAAGCTTTCTTT. This sequence encodes CASSYSMNTEAFF.

CDR3 DNA: TGTGCCAGCAGTTACCCCGCAGGGGACTATGGCTACACCTTC. This translates into CASSYPAGDYGYTF. V usage is TRBV6-2 or TRBV6-3 and J usage is TRBJ1-2, with D possibly being TRBD1 (6 bases). This CDR3 contains 14 residues. Trimming took 2 bases from V and 3 from J, leaving 10 bases between them. Germline CDR1 MNHEY, CDR2 SVGEGT.

This clone turned up a few times. Other DNA sequences in this sample translate to the same CDR3. The V and J genes are TRBV10-3 and TRBJ1-4; the D gene is possibly TRBD1 (6 bases). Deletions cut 6 bases from V and 4 bases from J, with 9 bases between. This CDR3 spans 13 amino acids. Germline V gene data show CDR1 as ENHRY and CDR2 as SYGVKD. The CDR3 nucleotides are TGTGCCATCAGACAGGGTCTTAATGAAAAACTGTTTTTT. Amino acid sequence: CAIRQGLNEKLFF.

The J gene is TRBJ2-2, the V gene TRBV4-2; D not resolved. This CDR3 comprises 15 residues. CDR1 is LGHNA, CDR2 YNFKEQ, per germline. V lost 1 base and J 0 bases, leaving 6 bases between the germline ends. This CDR3 reads CASSQAAANTGELFF. CDR3 DNA sequence: TGTGCCAGCAGCCAAGCCGCGGCGAACACCGGGGAGCTGTTTTTT.

The genes are TRBV7-9 and TRBJ2-5; 8 nucleotides match TRBD1. The germline V gene encodes CDR1 SEHNR and CDR2 FQNEAQ (reference sequence). The CDR3 consists of 14 residues. J gave up 5 bases and V 5 bases, and 7 bases lay outside the gene matches. The CDR3: CASSVRQGMETQYF. CDR3 nucleotides: TGTGCCAGCAGCGTCCGACAGGGGATGGAGACCCAGTACTTC.

The chain is built from TRBV11-2 and TRBJ1-2; possible D gene TRBD1, 5 bases. The V end lost 1 base, the J end lost 5 bases, and 8 bases lay between the germline ends. CDR3 length: 13 amino acids. CDR1 is SGHAT and CDR2 is FQNNGV in the germline V gene. Here the CDR3 reads CASSLGGQYGYTF. The CDR3 DNA is TGTGCCAGCAGCTTAGGCGGACAATATGGCTACACCTTC. The full variable domain, rest sourced from reference TRBV11-2 and TRBJ1-2, is EAGVAQSPRYKIIEKRQSVAFWCNPISGHATLYWYQQILGQGPKLLIQFQNNGVVDDSQLPKDRFSAERLKGVDSTLKIQPAKLEDSAVYLCASSLGGQYGYTFGSGTRLTVV.

The V call is TRBV5-1, the J call TRBJ2-7; TRBD2 agrees at 9 bases. Germline trimming cut 5 bases from V and 3 bases from J; bases unmatched to any gene: 6. Germline loops: CDR1 SGHRS, CDR2 YFSETQ. The CDR3 covers 14 residues. CDR3 nucleotides: TGCGCCAGCAGGAGGGGACTAGCTGTCTACGAGCAGTACTTC. This encodes CASRRGLAVYEQYF.

V and J are TRBV3-1 (or the pseudogene TRBV3-2) and TRBJ2-5; 7 nucleotides line up with TRBD2. V shed 6 bases and J 2 bases; nucleotides not matched to a gene: 12. CDR3 length equals 16 residues. The germline gives CDR1 LGHDT, CDR2 YNNKEL (reference sequence). Here the CDR3 reads CASSPGVAGRQETQYF. The CDR3 DNA sequence: TGTGCCAGCAGTCCCGGGGTAGCGGGCCGTCAAGAGACCCAGTACTTC.

The chain couples TRBV15 to TRBJ1-2; 12 nucleotides agree with TRBD1. V dropped 1 base and J dropped 6; count of bases not matched to a gene: 6. The CDR3 extends over 16 amino acids. The germline gives CDR1 LNHNV, CDR2 YYDKDF (reference sequence). The CDR3 region has the DNA TGTGCCACCAGCAGAGGGGGGGACAGGGGGCAGAATGGCTACACCTTC. Residues: CATSRGGDRGQNGYTF.

The chain recombines TRBV11-3 with TRBJ2-1; D perhaps matches TRBD2 (6 bases). Between the trimmed V and J ends, which lost 1 base and 5 bases, there was a span of 9 bases. The CDR3 spans 14 residues. Germline values: CDR1 SGHNT, CDR2 YENEEA. CDR3 coding DNA: TGTGCCAGCAGCTTAGCTAGCGCAGACAATGAGCAGTTCTTC. This gives the protein CASSLASADNEQFF.